A single TCR beta chain is shown here with its context. Its antigen is still unknown. The record originates from a study of response to subunit inactivated influenza vaccine. One entry per CDR3 protein results from TCRdb running MiXCR on the RT-PCR reads. The sample comprises about 800,000 distinct CDR3 sequences, over 20% of which are singletons, and roughly 10% rests with the top ten. Study results and limitations: With each seasonal influenza vaccination, the authors suggested, few new T cells are recruited.

Germline V gene data show CDR1 as LGHDT and CDR2 as YNNKEL (reference sequence). The CDR3 totals 10 residues. Deletions cut 5 bases from V and 10 bases from J, with 8 bases between. The V and J genes are TRBV3-1 and TRBJ2-5, with D hard to call. The sequencing here drew on PBMCs from blood, taken around 5 days after vaccination. The receptor's source is a man aged 50-59 years who received an inactivated influenza vaccine. The CDR3 loop reads CASSSQFQYF. The CDR3 DNA sequence: TGTGCCAGCAGCTCGCAGTTCCAGTACTTC.